The T cell receptor beta chain under discussion was sequenced for a study of blood T cell repertoires in COVID-19. Assay used: immunoSEQ multiplex PCR; TCRdb lists only in-frame clones, some missing. The table includes 310,000 or so clones, 80% to 90% detected once. Unmatched junction bases numbered 9, after V lost 5 bases and J lost 0 bases. The CDR3 totals 17 residues. Per germline, CDR1 PRHDT and CDR2 FYEKMQ (reference sequence). This receptor was taken from a woman aged 18-29 years who had recovered from COVID-19. V usage is TRBV13 and J usage is TRBJ1-2; 10 bases are a match to TRBD1. Sequencing was performed on PBMCs or T cells enriched from blood (not recorded which). The CDR3 reads CASSGRTGTGANYGYTF. In DNA form, the CDR3 reads TGTGCCAGCAGCGGACGGACCGGGACAGGGGCTAACTATGGCTACACCTTC.